This is a list of T cell receptor beta chains from one sample in a study of control samples from healthy donors and cancer patients. The data were produced by immunoSEQ multiplex PCR, yet TCRdb's version contains in-frame clones alone and is incomplete. The sample has some 100,000 clones, roughly 87% seen once. The sequencing sample was made of blood. These receptors all come from a woman between 45 and 65 years old in good health. Both conserved end residues are part of each CDR3. The order of the fields is V gene, J gene, clone size, D gene, CDR3 length, CDR3 protein, CDR3 DNA. D genes are given only for firm matches. Not all rows give a size; the values are once, few, many and, for expanded clones, a class.

>TRBV7-8|TRBJ2-3|.|TRBD2|16
CASSVVGGGYTDTQYF
TGTGCCAGCAGCGTCGTGGGCGGGGGGTACACAGATACGCAGTATTTT
>TRBV11-2|TRBJ2-1|.|TRBD2|16
CASSQTGTRSYNEQFF
TGTGCCAGCAGCCAAACCGGGACTAGATCCTACAATGAGCAGTTCTTC
>TRBV12-3/TRBV12-4|TRBJ1-3|.|.|10
CASSLRTIYF
TGTGCCAGCAGTTTACGCACCATATATTTT
>TRBV25-1|TRBJ1-6|few|.|15
CASSAEQGWNSPLHF
TGTGCCAGCAGTGCTGAACAGGGCTGGAATTCACCCCTCCACTTT
>TRBV13|TRBJ2-7|.|.|14
CASSLGGKAYEQYF
TGTGCCAGCAGCTTAGGGGGGAAGGCCTACGAGCAGTACTTC
>TRBV6-5|TRBJ2-1|once|.|15
CASSYSRGNYNEQFF
TGTGCCAGCAGTTACTCGAGGGGAAACTACAATGAGCAGTTCTTC
>TRBV5-5|TRBJ2-1|once|.|15
CASSLGTGFYNEQFF
TGTGCCAGCAGCTTGGGGACCGGGTTTTACAATGAGCAGTTCTTC
>TRBV27|TRBJ2-2|.|.|15
CASSPRQLNTGELFF
TGTGCCAGCAGTCCCCGGCAGCTTAACACCGGGGAGCTGTTTTTT
>TRBV19|TRBJ2-2|.|.|16
CASSIGLSRNTGELFF
TGTGCCAGTAGTATAGGGTTGAGTCGGAACACCGGGGAGCTGTTTTTT
>TRBV3-1/TRBV3-2|TRBJ1-5|.|.|15
CASSQDTGVNQPQHF
TGTGCCAGCAGCCAAGACACCGGAGTAAATCAGCCCCAGCATTTT
>TRBV5-1|TRBJ1-1|once|TRBD1|14
CASSAGTGAIDAFF
TGCGCCAGCAGCGCCGGGACAGGGGCCATTGATGCTTTCTTT
>TRBV19|TRBJ2-1|.|.|12
CASTAPDRSQFF
TGTGCCAGTACTGCTCCCGACAGGTCGCAGTTCTTC